Presented here are 13 T cell receptor beta chains from one specimen sequenced in a study of T cells after yellow fever vaccination. MiXCR was run by TCRdb on the 5' RACE reads, yielding one entry per CDR3 protein. This sample has some 120,000 distinct CDR3 sequences, with about 16% found just once. Sequences were derived from CD8+ T cells sorted from PBMCs, sampled 5 days after the yellow fever booster vaccination. These receptors all come from a young man who received the YFV17D yellow fever vaccine.

V and J are TRBV7-2 and TRBJ2-7; 8 bases match TRBD1. Per germline, CDR1 SGHTA and CDR2 FQGNSA. The CDR3 has 15 residues. V shed 3 bases, J shed 6 bases, and the junction held 10 bases outside the gene matches. This chain's CDR3 is CASSFDSGTGREQYF. The CDR3 DNA sequence: TGTGCCAGCAGCTTCGATTCCGGGACAGGACGCGAGCAGTACTTC.

A few counts support this clonotype. The gene calls are TRBV4-2 and TRBJ2-5; 11 nucleotides agree with TRBD2. Germline V gene data show CDR1 as LGHNA and CDR2 as YNFKEQ. The CDR3 is 16 residues long. The junction had 9 bases not matched to a gene; V was cut back by 4 bases and J by 5 bases. The CDR3 nucleotides read TGTGCCAGCAGCCCCCGACTAGCGGGGAGGTGGGAGACCCAGTACTTC. This sequence encodes CASSPRLAGRWETQYF.

The rearrangement uses TRBV27 and TRBJ1-2; 8 nucleotides agree with TRBD1. V shed 8 bases, J shed 6 bases, and the junction held 5 bases outside the gene matches. This CDR3 is 12 amino acids long. CDR1 and CDR2 (germline): MNHEY, SMNVEV (reference sequence). This chain's CDR3 is CASGAGGNGYTF. CDR3 in DNA: TGTGCCAGCGGCGCAGGGGGCAATGGCTACACCTTC.

This clonotype has a count of ten or more. The J gene is TRBJ1-5, the V gene TRBV15; the D is unclear. There are 13 residues in the CDR3. Germline CDR1 is LNHNV and CDR2 is YYDKDF (reference sequence). Deletions cut 4 bases from V and 2 bases from J, with 6 bases between. CDR3 in DNA: TGTGCCACCAGCAACACCCGCAATCAGCCCCAGCATTTT. Its translation is CATSNTRNQPQHF.

The genes are TRBV6-2 or TRBV6-3 and TRBJ2-7; possibly TRBD2 for D (5 bases). CDR1 and CDR2 from the germline V gene are MNHEY and SVGEGT. This CDR3 comprises 16 residues. The V gene lost 2 bases and the J gene lost 0 bases, with 14 bases spanning the gap. CDR3 in amino acids: CASSYPKTGISYEQYF. The CDR3 nucleotides are TGTGCCAGCAGTTACCCCAAAACCGGGATCTCCTACGAGCAGTACTTC.

This chain joins TRBV10-3 and TRBJ2-7; either TRBD1 or TRBD2 may fit D (6 bases each). Deletions cut 8 bases from V and 2 bases from J, with 10 bases between. CDR1 and CDR2 (germline): ENHRY, SYGVKD. The CDR3 is 12 residues long. CDR3 loop: CAIHGGTYEQYF. The CDR3 DNA follows: TGTGCCATCCACGGGGGCACCTACGAGCAGTACTTC.

This clonotype was picked up a small number of times. This chain joins TRBV10-3 and TRBJ2-7, with 7 bases identical to TRBD1. The germline gives CDR1 ENHRY, CDR2 SYGVKD. The CDR3 length is 12 residues. V lost 10 bases to trimming and J lost 2 bases; unmatched junction nucleotides: 5. The CDR3 region has the DNA TGTGCCACCCAGGGACAGACCTACGAGCAGTACTTC. Translated, it gives CATQGQTYEQYF.

This chain connects TRBV6-5 to TRBJ2-3; D not certain. The CDR3 runs to 13 residues. Between the trimmed V and J ends, which lost 7 bases and 0 bases, there was a span of 8 bases. CDR1 MNHEY and CDR2 SVGAGI come from the germline V gene. DNA for the CDR3: TGTGCCAGCAAGAGGACGAGCACAGATACGCAGTATTTT. It is translated as CASKRTSTDTQYF.

This clonotype was seen a few times. This chain connects TRBV9 to TRBJ2-3, with unresolved D. CDR3 length: 14 amino acids. Germline loops: CDR1 SGDLS, CDR2 YYNGEE. Trimming removed 0 bases from V and 2 bases from J, with 7 bases in between. DNA for the CDR3: TGTGCCAGCAGCGTAGAGGCCCTCACAGATACGCAGTATTTT. Translating gives CASSVEALTDTQYF.

This clonotype has just a few counts. V and J are TRBV6-6 and TRBJ1-5; TRBD1 aligns across 10 bases. The ends lost 0 bases at V and 7 bases at J; junction bases unmatched: 6. The CDR3 consists of 16 residues. CDR1 MNHNY and CDR2 SVGAGI come from the germline V gene (reference sequence). The DNA of the CDR3 is TGTGCCAGCAGTTACTCGGTCGGGGACAGGGGACAGCCCCAGCATTTT. Encoded protein: CASSYSVGDRGQPQHF.

This clonotype was detected a few times. The chain is built from TRBV5-1 and TRBJ2-1; tentative D call: TRBD2 (7 bases). The V gene's germline CDR1 is SGHRS and CDR2 YFSETQ. The CDR3 sequence is 12 residues long. V was clipped by 5 bases and J by 10 bases, with 13 bases between them. DNA for the CDR3: TGCGCCAGCAGTATGGGGGGGCAAGAGCAGTTCTTC. Translation: CASSMGGQEQFF.

In its sample, this clonotype was seen a few times. The gene calls are TRBV4-3 and TRBJ2-3; D ambiguous. Germline V gene lookup returns CDR1 LGHNA and CDR2 YSLEER. The length of the CDR3 is 16 residues. V dropped 0 bases and J dropped 0 bases, with 10 bases sitting between them. The CDR3 loop reads CASSQDSYSSTDTQYF. CDR3 DNA: TGCGCCAGCAGCCAAGATTCCTATTCTAGCACAGATACGCAGTATTTT.

This clonotype has more than one count but fewer than ten. The chain is built from TRBV19 and TRBJ1-2, with D perhaps matching TRBD1 (5 bases). Trimming pared 5 bases from V and 5 bases from J, leaving 12 bases between. Germline CDR1 LNHDA, CDR2 SQIVND (reference sequence). This CDR3 is 13 amino acids long. The CDR3, as DNA: TGTGCCAGTAGTCCAAGGACATTTTATGGCTACACCTTC. This sequence encodes CASSPRTFYGYTF.